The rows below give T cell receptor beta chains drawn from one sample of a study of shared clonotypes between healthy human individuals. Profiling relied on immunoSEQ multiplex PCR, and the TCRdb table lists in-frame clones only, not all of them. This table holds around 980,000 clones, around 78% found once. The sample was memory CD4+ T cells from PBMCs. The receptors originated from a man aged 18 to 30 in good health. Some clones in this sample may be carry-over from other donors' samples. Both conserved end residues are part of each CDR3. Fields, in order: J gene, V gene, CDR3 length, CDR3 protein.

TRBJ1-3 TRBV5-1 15 CASSLGPGAGNTIYF
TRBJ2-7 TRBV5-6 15 CASSSTSGIGYEQYF
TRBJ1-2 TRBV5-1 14 CASSLDGGPYGYTF
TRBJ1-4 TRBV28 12 CASGVEAEKLFF
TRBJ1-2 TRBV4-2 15 CASSQRLGGNYGYTF
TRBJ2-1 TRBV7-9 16 CASLPQGRGSYNEQFF
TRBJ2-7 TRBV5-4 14 CASSLQGWPREQYF
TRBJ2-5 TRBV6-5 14 CASSTRLAAETQYF
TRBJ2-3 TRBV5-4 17 CASSLYRTGEFADTQYF
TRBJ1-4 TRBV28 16 CASRSNRRATNEKLFF
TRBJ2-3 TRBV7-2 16 CASSLARDRVTDTQYF
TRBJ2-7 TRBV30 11 CAWGQPYEQYF
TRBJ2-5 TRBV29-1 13 CSTDRDGGETQYF
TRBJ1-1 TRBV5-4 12 CASSPQNTEAFF